These 9 T cell receptor beta chains came from one sample sequenced in a study of cytomegalovirus exposure and HLA in healthy donors. This PCR relied on a set of 60 Vbeta primers and 13 Jbeta primers. The protocol was immunoSEQ multiplex PCR, while the TCRdb copy is restricted to in-frame clones and leaves out a portion. The sample holds 90,000 to 110,000 clones, about 15% seen once. The sequenced sample was PBMCs. The origin of the receptors is a female donor in good health and CMV-seronegative.

This clone has a handful of counts. The chain recombines TRBV4-3 with TRBJ2-7; 8 bases fit TRBD1. The CDR3 extends over 15 amino acids. The V gene end was trimmed by 4 bases and the J gene end by 5 bases; junction bases not matched to a gene: 10. CDR1 and CDR2 (germline): LGHNA, YSLEER. This CDR3 is CASSPNAGTGNEQYF. DNA of the CDR3: TGCGCCAGCAGCCCGAATGCCGGGACAGGTAACGAGCAGTACTTC.

This chain links TRBV6-6 with TRBJ1-2, with D perhaps TRBD1 (5 bases). Germline V CDR1 and CDR2: MNHNY, SVGAGI (reference sequence). V was shortened by 6 bases and J by 3 bases, with 11 bases between the two germline ends. The length of the CDR3 is 13 residues. The CDR3: CASSLKGDYGYTF. The CDR3 DNA is TGTGCCAGCAGCCTTAAAGGGGACTATGGCTACACCTTC.

This rearrangement joins TRBV13 to TRBJ2-7; D may be TRBD1 (7 bases). V lost 6 bases to trimming and J lost 7 bases, with 16 bases between them. Germline assignment: CDR1 PRHDT and CDR2 FYEKMQ (reference sequence). This CDR3 is built from 13 residues. The CDR3 protein is CASREEGAGEQYF. The CDR3 DNA reads as TGTGCCAGCAGAGAGGAGGGGGCTGGGGAGCAGTACTTC.

The rearrangement uses TRBV18 and TRBJ2-7, with D uncertain. This CDR3 comprises 14 residues. V was trimmed by 4 bases and J by 3 bases, leaving 13 bases between them. Per the germline V gene, CDR1 is KGHSH and CDR2 is LQKENI. The CDR3 nucleotides read TGTGCCAGCTCACGGAGCTCTCAACACTACGAGCAGTACTTC. This translates into CASSRSSQHYEQYF.

The rearrangement uses TRBV18 and TRBJ1-6; a weak D match, TRBD1 (6 bases). Germline V gene sequence: CDR1 KGHSH, CDR2 LQKENI. V was trimmed by 3 bases and J by 8 bases, leaving 11 bases between them. This CDR3 comprises 14 residues. The DNA of the CDR3 is TGTGCCAGCTCACCTGCAGGGGCTTATTCACCCCTCCACTTT. Translating gives CASSPAGAYSPLHF.

This clone has a handful of counts. The chain carries TRBV27 and TRBJ2-3; 10 bases are shared with TRBD2. Trimming at V came to 8 bases and at J to 3 bases, leaving 5 bases not matched to a gene. Looked up from germline, CDR1 is MNHEY and CDR2 is SMNVEV (reference sequence). The CDR3 has 14 residues. The DNA of the CDR3 is TGTGCCAGCCGGCTAGCGGGAGAGACAGATACGCAGTATTTT. Protein product: CASRLAGETDTQYF.

The chain uses TRBV4-1 and TRBJ2-5; 9 bases align to TRBD1. The better agreement between TRBJ2-7 and the DNA end casts doubt on the J call. CDR1 is MGHRA, CDR2 YSYEKL, per germline. The CDR3 contains 16 residues. The DNA for the CDR3 is TGCGCCAGCAGCCAGGGACCCGGGACAGGGACTTACGAGCAGTACTTC. Its translation is CASSQGPGTGTYEQYF.

The rearrangement uses TRBV19 and TRBJ1-2; 7 bases match TRBD1. CDR1 LNHDA and CDR2 SQIVND come from the germline V gene (reference sequence). The CDR3 is 14 amino acids. V dropped 3 bases and J dropped 0; count of bases not matched to a gene: 1. The CDR3 sequence: CASSIDRANYGYTF. The CDR3 region has the DNA TGTGCCAGTAGTATTGACAGGGCTAACTATGGCTACACCTTC.

The J gene is TRBJ1-1, the V gene TRBV10-3; 10 nucleotides agree with TRBD1. Germline V gives CDR1 ENHRY, CDR2 SYGVKD. The trim removed 6 bases at V and 5 bases at J, leaving 3 bases unmatched. This CDR3 has 13 amino acids. The CDR3 spells CAIRGQGYTEAFF. The CDR3 DNA is TGTGCCATCAGGGGACAGGGGTATACTGAAGCTTTCTTT.